This T cell receptor beta chain appears in the sequencing data of a study of blood T cell repertoires in COVID-19 (TCRdb year 2020). Notes on the research overall: Samples covering the acute and convalescent phases of COVID-19 were provided by collaborators in the United States, Italy and Spain. The prospective study material was composed of cDNA or gDNA derived from T cells, B-cell-depleted T cells, or PBMCs. Deeply sampled blood TCRbeta repertoires from subjects exposed to, actively infected with, or recovered from COVID-19 were included in the dataset. The repertoires were released in a freely available public database meant as a resource for research on the immune response to SARS-CoV-2. The samples were drawn from the first 160 participants of the ongoing ImmuneRACE study and from about 1,200 subjects provided by 6 global collaborators. A de-identified subject ID, COVID-19 status, age in years and sex were almost always included in the sample metadata. Where HLA class I and class II types were available, the types were taken from metadata supplied by the sample provider, not from assay-based typing.

To note about this clone: Which antigen it targets is not known. No base quality information exists; no much larger clone differs at one position.

TCRbeta CDR3 regions were amplified from genomic DNA by means of the immunoSEQ Assay, a bias-controlled multiplex PCR. The authors' analysis ran thus. The number of nucleated cells in each sample was estimated by amplification of reference gene primers within the assay. Sequence reads were collapsed and filtered to measure the absolute abundance of every unique TCRbeta CDR3 rearrangement. For each sample, productive Simpson clonality was calculated by taking the square root of Simpson's diversity index across productive rearrangements. Entries here come from immuneACCESS through TCRdb and include only in-frame sequences with V and J called. Some clones fail to appear in such tables; in the studies checked, an unresolved V gene covers under half of the shortfall, and the cause of the remainder is unknown. Clone size and the V and J calls come from that table; the DNA yielded D and trimming. The sample table holds 95,000 to 150,000 clones, of which around 88% were seen once. Around 0.81% of the sample is taken by the ten largest.

Collaborating institutions collected whole blood in K2EDTA tubes following their own protocols. For TCRbeta analysis, collaborators shipped samples as frozen whole blood, isolated PBMCs, or DNA extracted from either of those sample types. From the cysteine up to the phenylalanine, the CDR3 has a length of 15 residues. Kept here is only the CDR3 DNA, which spans 45 bases and is read in frame from base 1. The germline V gene (reference sequence) supplies CDR1 LNHDA and CDR2 SQIVND. V loses 5 bases of germline sequence and J loses 5 bases, and the interval between the two ends is 18 bases. General findings and caveats noted by the study authors: Clinical and demographic metadata were provided uncurated, with the amount varying by source and participant.

The sequencing sample was made of peripheral blood. The rearranged chain carries TRBV19 and TRBJ1-1; TRBD1 is a weak D gene call, 5 bases matching. This TCR came from a woman aged 45-60 years with active or convalescent COVID-19. The CDR3 loop reads CASSSSTRGGTEAFF. The DNA is as follows: TGTGCCAGTAGTTCCTCGACAAGGGGAGGGACTGAAGCTTTCTTT.